The 30 T cell receptor beta chains reported below all come from one sample, sequenced in a study of blood T cell repertoires in COVID-19. Sequencing was performed with immunoSEQ multiplex PCR; in TCRdb, only in-frame clones are kept and a portion is missing. The sample lists some 100,000 clones; around 85% were seen once. Input material: PBMCs or T cells enriched from blood (not recorded which). These receptors came from a woman in her forties or fifties who had recovered from COVID-19.

CDR3 DNA sequence: TGTGCCAGCAGCGCAAGGACAGGGGTGGGAAACACCTTC. It specifies CASSARTGVGNTF. The chain joins TRBV9 to TRBJ1-2; 9 nucleotides line up with TRBD1. Trimming removed 3 bases from V and 12 bases from J; junction bases left unmatched: 9. The germline gives CDR1 SGDLS, CDR2 YYNGEE. The CDR3 spans 13 residues.

DNA for the CDR3: TGTGCCAGCTCAAAAGCTACAGGGGGCGTCTACGAGCAGTACTTC. This encodes CASSKATGGVYEQYF. This sequence joins TRBV18 and TRBJ2-7, with 9 bases matching TRBD1. Trimming cost V 5 bases and J 3 bases; bases outside gene matches: 8. CDR3 length: 15 residues. Germline assignment: CDR1 KGHSH and CDR2 LQKENI.

This clone was counted only a few times. The chain carries TRBV27 and TRBJ2-2; 11 bases are shared with TRBD2. This CDR3 has 16 residues. CDR1 is MNHEY and CDR2 is SMNVEV in the germline V gene (reference sequence). Trimming took 5 bases from V and 4 from J; bases not matched to a gene: 6. CDR3 sequence reads: CASSQGTSGPTGELFF. For the CDR3, the DNA is TGTGCCAGCAGTCAAGGGACTAGCGGACCCACCGGGGAGCTGTTTTTT.

This clone was seen once. The chain recombines TRBV7-8 with TRBJ2-2; D is unclear. The V gene lost 4 bases and the J gene lost 4 bases, with 7 bases spanning the gap. There are 13 residues in the CDR3. Germline values: CDR1 SGHVS, CDR2 FQNEAQ. The CDR3, as DNA: TGTGCCAGCAGCTACCTCGGCACCGGGGAGCTGTTTTTT. Amino acids: CASSYLGTGELFF.

CDR3 loop: CASSVPGQGKTGELFF. In DNA form, the CDR3 reads TGTGCCAGCAGTGTACCCGGACAGGGAAAGACCGGGGAGCTGTTTTTT. The chain combines TRBV2 with TRBJ2-2; 8 bases are a match to TRBD1. This CDR3 spans 16 amino acids. J was trimmed by 5 bases and V by 4 bases; bases with no gene match: 9. From germline, CDR1 is SNHLY and CDR2 FYNNEI. Full variable domain (remainder filled in from reference TRBV2 and TRBJ2-2): EPEVTQTPSHQVTQMGQEVILRCVPISNHLYFYWYRQILGQKVEFLVSFYNNEISEKSEIFDDQFSVERPDGSNFTLKIRSTKLEDSAMYFCASSVPGQGKTGELFFGEGSRLTVL.

This chain links TRBV24-1 with TRBJ2-3; TRBD2 matches at 7 bases. Germline CDR1 and CDR2: KGHDR and SFDVKD. Trimming took 1 base from V and 1 from J; bases not matched to a gene: 10. The CDR3 spans 18 residues. CDR3 protein: CATSDFGGDVFGTDTQYF. DNA of the CDR3: TGTGCCACCAGTGATTTTGGGGGGGACGTCTTTGGCACAGATACGCAGTATTTT.

CDR3 residues: CATSAGTGTGDQPQHF. The CDR3 coding sequence is TGTGCCACCTCGGCAGGGACCGGGACAGGTGATCAGCCCCAGCATTTT. The chain joins TRBV24-1 to TRBJ1-5, with TRBD1 identical over 8 bases. The CDR3 is 16 residues long. Losses at the gene ends were 9 bases for V and 5 bases for J; bases not matched to a gene: 14. Germline CDR1 is KGHDR and CDR2 is SFDVKD.

The CDR3 coding sequence is TGTGCCAGCAGCATATATGACATGTTGAACACTGAAGCTTTCTTT. Translation gives CASSIYDMLNTEAFF. This chain uses TRBV5-5 with TRBJ1-1; D uncertain. Looked up from germline, CDR1 is SGHKS and CDR2 is YYEKEE (reference sequence). V was cut by 4 bases and J by 0 bases, with 13 bases left in between. The CDR3 contains 15 residues. The full variable domain, its missing parts supplied by reference TRBV5-5 and TRBJ1-1, is DAGVTQSPTHLIKTRGQQVTLRCSPISGHKSVSWYQQVLGQGPQFIFQYYEKEERGRGNFPDRFSARQFPNYSSELNVNALLLGDSALYLCASSIYDMLNTEAFFGQGTRLTVV.

This clone was seen a single time. This sequence joins TRBV9 and TRBJ1-4; D unclear. The germline V gene has CDR1 SGDLS and CDR2 YYNGEE. V lost 3 bases, J lost 0 bases, and 3 bases lay in between. The CDR3 spans 13 residues. CDR3 sequence: CASSAATNEKLFF. Written as DNA, the CDR3 is TGTGCCAGCAGCGCAGCAACTAATGAAAAACTGTTTTTT.

This chain links TRBV25-1 with TRBJ2-2, with D perhaps TRBD2 (6 bases). The CDR3 extends over 16 amino acids. The V end was cut by 3 bases, the J end by 3 bases, with 14 bases between. Germline values: CDR1 MGHDK, CDR2 SYGVNS. CDR3 in amino acids: CASSDVRGRDTGELFF. DNA of the CDR3: TGTGCCAGCAGTGACGTCCGGGGGAGAGACACCGGGGAGCTGTTTTTT.

The rearrangement joins TRBV20-1 to TRBJ1-3; weak D call: TRBD1 (6 bases). Trimming stripped 7 bases from V and 8 bases from J, with 12 bases between. This CDR3 region has 11 residues. Germline V CDR1 and CDR2: DFQATT, SNEGSKA (reference sequence). The CDR3 sequence: CSVRGADTIYF. Here the CDR3 DNA reads TGCAGTGTGCGGGGGGCGGACACCATATATTTT.

The genes are TRBV5-1 and TRBJ2-5; TRBD1 aligns across 9 bases. The CDR3 is 14 residues long. Losses at the gene ends were 4 bases for V and 5 bases for J; bases not matched to a gene: 6. Germline V lookup: CDR1 SGHRS, CDR2 YFSETQ. This chain's CDR3 is CASSTDRGGETQYF. DNA for the CDR3: TGCGCCAGCAGCACGGACAGGGGAGGGGAGACCCAGTACTTC.

The rearrangement links TRBV7-9 to TRBJ2-5; 8 bases map to TRBD2. Trimming took 4 bases from V and 5 from J; bases not matched to a gene: 12. The CDR3 runs to 16 residues. CDR1 and CDR2 (germline): SEHNR, FQNEAQ (reference sequence). The CDR3 here is CASSWPAGAGVETQYF. CDR3 DNA: TGTGCCAGCAGCTGGCCAGCAGGAGCGGGAGTTGAGACCCAGTACTTC.

V usage is TRBV30 and J usage is TRBJ2-2; 7 nucleotides align to TRBD2. Germline V lookup: CDR1 GTSNPN, CDR2 SVGIG (reference sequence). Trimming removed 2 bases from V and 6 bases from J; junction bases left unmatched: 12. The CDR3 contains 16 residues. CDR3 amino acids: CAWSTLAVLYSGELFF. The CDR3 DNA reads TGTGCCTGGAGTACGCTAGCGGTCTTATATTCCGGGGAGCTGTTTTTT.

The chain recombines TRBV7-8 with TRBJ2-5, with 7 bases lining up with TRBD1. V gave up 4 bases and J gave up 4 bases; unmatched junction bases: 6. The length of the CDR3 is 14 residues. Germline CDR1 reads SGHVS; CDR2 reads FQNEAQ. As DNA, the CDR3 is TGTGCCAGCAGCTGGAACAGGGGCAGAGAGACCCAGTACTTC. It specifies CASSWNRGRETQYF.

This clone was seen a few times. The chain employs TRBV7-2 and TRBJ1-3; D is uncertain. The CDR3 loop spans 16 amino acids. Germline lookup yields CDR1 SGHTA and CDR2 FQGNSA. V gave up 1 base and J gave up 4 bases, with 14 bases separating them. In DNA, the CDR3 is TGTGCCAGCAGCTTAGTAATTCGGGGTCACGGAAACACCATATATTTT. Its protein product is CASSLVIRGHGNTIYF. Using reference TRBV7-2 and TRBJ1-3 for the parts outside the CDR3, the full variable domain is GAGVSQSPSNKVTEKGKDVELRCDPISGHTALYWYRQSLGQGLEFLIYFQGNSAPDKSGLPSDRFSAERTGGSVSTLTIQRTQQEDSAVYLCASSLVIRGHGNTIYFGEGSWLTVV.

The table lists this clone with a count of one. The gene calls are TRBV30 and TRBJ1-2; tentatively, D is TRBD1 (6 bases). This CDR3 spans 13 amino acids. Germline CDR1 is GTSNPN and CDR2 is SVGIG (reference sequence). Trimming removed 5 bases at V and 3 bases at J, with 13 bases between. In DNA, the CDR3 is TGTGCCTGGTCCTCGACAGGCGACTATGGCTACACCTTC. This codes for CAWSSTGDYGYTF.

Only one count was recorded for this clone. CDR3 sequence: CASSPRDSYTGELFF. Here the CDR3 DNA reads TGTGCCAGCAGCCCCCGGGACTCCTACACCGGGGAGCTGTTTTTT. The chain recombines TRBV7-9 with TRBJ2-2; possibly TRBD2 for D (6 bases). Germline V CDR1 and CDR2: SEHNR, FQNEAQ (reference sequence). CDR3 length: 15 residues. V was shortened by 5 bases and J by 3 bases, with 13 bases between the two germline ends.

The V call is TRBV10-3, the J call TRBJ2-7, with unresolved D. The V end was cut by 7 bases, the J end by 0 bases, with 10 bases between. The germline CDR1 and CDR2 sequences are ENHRY and SYGVKD. This CDR3 has 13 residues. CDR3 loop: CAINSGGSYEQYF. The CDR3 DNA sequence: TGTGCCATCAATTCTGGCGGCTCCTACGAGCAGTACTTC.

This rearrangement joins TRBV19 to TRBJ2-5, with D perhaps TRBD2 (6 bases). Germline-derived CDR1 and CDR2 are LNHDA and SQIVND (reference sequence). V was pared by 2 bases and J by 2 bases, with 18 bases between. The CDR3 length is 17 residues. This CDR3 is CASSISGGAEGQETQYF. The DNA for the CDR3 is TGTGCCAGTAGTATATCGGGCGGGGCAGAGGGTCAAGAGACCCAGTACTTC.

J is TRBJ1-1 and V is TRBV9; 10 nucleotides align to TRBD1. V was pared by 0 bases and J by 8 bases, with 4 bases of the junction left unmatched. Germline loops: CDR1 SGDLS, CDR2 YYNGEE. The CDR3 has 14 amino acids. The CDR3, as DNA: TGTGCCAGCAGCGTAGGGACAGGGGGAGGGGAAGCTTTCTTT. Its translation: CASSVGTGGGEAFF.

This clone was counted between two and nine times. This chain joins TRBV23-1 and TRBJ1-5, with TRBD1 identical over 10 bases. TRBV23-1 is flagged as an ORF with uncertain function. The CDR3 extends over 18 amino acids. Unmatched junction bases numbered 13, after V lost 2 bases and J lost 6 bases. The CDR3 DNA is TGCGCCAGCAGTCAAGCCAACGGGACAGGGGAAGGGGGTCAGCCCCAGCATTTT. It yields the protein CASSQANGTGEGGQPQHF.

This clone was counted a few times. This chain connects TRBV7-3 to TRBJ2-5; TRBD2 matches at 15 bases. The CDR3 spans 17 residues. Germline-derived CDR1 and CDR2 are SGHTA and FQGTGA. V lost 4 bases, J lost 3 bases, and 6 bases stayed unmatched. The CDR3 protein is CASSSGLAGGQEETQYF. The CDR3 region has the DNA TGTGCCAGCAGCTCTGGACTAGCGGGGGGGCAGGAAGAGACCCAGTACTTC.

V usage is TRBV5-8 and J usage is TRBJ2-3; D unresolved. Trimming stripped 3 bases from V and 5 bases from J, with 7 bases between. The CDR3 is made up of 12 amino acids. Germline CDR1 is SGHTS and CDR2 is YDEGEE. The CDR3 here is CASSYSIDTQYF. The CDR3 DNA reads as TGTGCCAGCAGCTACTCAATAGATACGCAGTATTTT.

The V call is TRBV4-2, the J call TRBJ2-1, with 11 nucleotides matching TRBD2. Germline trimming cut 0 bases from V and 5 bases from J; bases unmatched to any gene: 6. Germline V gene data show CDR1 as LGHNA and CDR2 as YNFKEQ. The length of the CDR3 is 17 residues. The DNA of the CDR3 is TGTGCCAGCAGCCAAGAGCCCCGTAGCGGGGGGGACAATGAGCAGTTCTTC. Protein sequence: CASSQEPRSGGDNEQFF.

The rearrangement joins TRBV27 to TRBJ1-2; 9 bases are a match to TRBD1. J was trimmed by 5 bases and V by 5 bases; bases with no gene match: 15. This CDR3 has 17 amino acids. Germline V gives CDR1 MNHEY, CDR2 SMNVEV (reference sequence). The CDR3 here is CASSVGTGLSLVYGYTF. CDR3 bases: TGTGCCAGCAGTGTCGGGACAGGGCTGTCTCTTGTATATGGCTACACCTTC.

The gene calls are TRBV5-1 and TRBJ2-2, with D perhaps matching TRBD2 (7 bases). The CDR3 totals 18 residues. V lost 4 bases, J lost 6 bases, and 25 bases lay in between. Germline V gene lookup returns CDR1 SGHRS and CDR2 YFSETQ. Written as DNA, the CDR3 is TGCGCCAGCAGCGGACAGCCCCGCGGGAGTCGGTATTCCGGGGAGCTGTTTTTT. Protein product: CASSGQPRGSRYSGELFF.

This sequence joins TRBV15 and TRBJ2-5; D might be TRBD1 (5 bases). The CDR3 has 14 residues. The germline gives CDR1 LNHNV, CDR2 YYDKDF (reference sequence). V lost 0 bases, J lost 7 bases, and 12 bases lay in between. The CDR3 DNA follows: TGTGCCACCAGCAGAGATCCGATAACAGGGACCCAGTACTTC. Translation gives CATSRDPITGTQYF.

The chain has TRBV5-4 and TRBJ1-2; D is ambiguous. The CDR3 sequence is 13 residues long. V gave up 0 bases and J gave up 6 bases, with 9 bases separating them. Per the germline V gene, CDR1 is SGHNT and CDR2 is YYREEE (reference sequence). The CDR3 DNA reads as TGTGCCAGCAGCTTGGGAGTAGTCAATGGCTACACCTTC. This encodes CASSLGVVNGYTF.

This chain joins TRBV28 and TRBJ2-7; TRBD2 might be the D (6 bases). The germline gives CDR1 MDHEN, CDR2 SYDVKM. This CDR3 has 16 residues. The V end lost 4 bases, the J end lost 5 bases, and 21 bases lay between the germline ends. DNA for the CDR3: TGTGCCAGCAGTTCCTTGATACCGGGACTCCCAGACGAGCAGTACTTC. Residues: CASSSLIPGLPDEQYF.